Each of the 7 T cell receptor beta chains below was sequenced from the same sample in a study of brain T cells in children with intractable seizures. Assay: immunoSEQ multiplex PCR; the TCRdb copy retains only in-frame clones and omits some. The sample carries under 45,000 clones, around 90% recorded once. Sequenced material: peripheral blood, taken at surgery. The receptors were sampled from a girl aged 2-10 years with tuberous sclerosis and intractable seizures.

The CDR3 loop reads CASSPAPWPRAETQYF. The CDR3 DNA is TGTGCCAGCAGCCCCGCCCCATGGCCCCGCGCAGAGACCCAGTACTTC. The chain joins TRBV2 to TRBJ2-5; no definite D call. The CDR3 contains 16 residues. Trimming left V 6 bases short and J 4 bases short, with 21 bases between. In germline, CDR1 is SNHLY, CDR2 FYNNEI.

DNA of the CDR3: TGTGCCAGCAGTCCATACAGGGGCTGTTGCTATGGCTACACCTTC. Its translation: CASSPYRGCCYGYTF. The chain has TRBV27 and TRBJ1-2; 7 nucleotides align to TRBD1. The CDR3 contains 15 residues. V trimming: 5 bases; J trimming: 4 bases; junction bases outside the gene matches: 10. Germline CDR1 and CDR2: MNHEY and SMNVEV (reference sequence).

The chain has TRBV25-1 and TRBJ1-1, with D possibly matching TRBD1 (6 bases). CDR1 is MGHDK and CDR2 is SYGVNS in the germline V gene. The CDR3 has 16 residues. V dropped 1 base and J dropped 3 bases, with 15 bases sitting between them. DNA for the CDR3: TGTGCCAGCAGTGAATCCGGGCAGGGGAGGGACACTGAAGCTTTCTTT. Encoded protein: CASSESGQGRDTEAFF.

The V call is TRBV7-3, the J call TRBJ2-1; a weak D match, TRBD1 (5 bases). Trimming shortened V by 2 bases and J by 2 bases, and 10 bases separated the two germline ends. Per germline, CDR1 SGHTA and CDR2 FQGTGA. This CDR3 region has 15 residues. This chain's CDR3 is CASSLQGAAYNEQFF. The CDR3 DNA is TGTGCCAGCAGCTTACAGGGTGCGGCCTACAATGAGCAGTTCTTC. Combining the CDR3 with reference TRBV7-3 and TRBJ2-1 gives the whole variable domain GAGVSQTPSNKVTEKGKYVELRCDPISGHTALYWYRQSLGQGPEFLIYFQGTGAADDSGLPNDRFFAVRPEGSVSTLKIQRTERGDSAVYLCASSLQGAAYNEQFFGPGTRLTVL.

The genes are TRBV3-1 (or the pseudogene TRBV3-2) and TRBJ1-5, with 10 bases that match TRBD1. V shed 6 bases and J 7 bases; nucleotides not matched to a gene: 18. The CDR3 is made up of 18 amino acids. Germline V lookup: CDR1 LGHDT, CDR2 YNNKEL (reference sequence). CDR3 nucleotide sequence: TGTGCCAGCAGTCCCGGTTGGGCGGGACAGGGGTTTGTACAGCCCCAGCATTTT. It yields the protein CASSPGWAGQGFVQPQHF.

CDR3 loop: CASSYSSVDNSPLHF. In nucleotides, the CDR3 is TGTGCCAGCAGTTACTCATCGGTGGACAATTCACCCCTCCACTTT. The rearrangement uses TRBV6-6 and TRBJ1-6; no clear D. CDR3 length equals 15 residues. V lost 0 bases, J lost 7 bases, and 10 bases lay in between. CDR1 MNHNY and CDR2 SVGAGI come from the germline V gene (reference sequence).

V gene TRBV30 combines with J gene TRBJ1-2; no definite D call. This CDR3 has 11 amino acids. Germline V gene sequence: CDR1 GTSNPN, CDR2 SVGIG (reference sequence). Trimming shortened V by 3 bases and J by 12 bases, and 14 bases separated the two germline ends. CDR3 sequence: CAWSTGESHTF. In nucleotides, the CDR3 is TGTGCCTGGAGCACTGGGGAGTCCCACACCTTC.